This T cell receptor beta chain came from a study of cytomegalovirus exposure and HLA in healthy donors (TCRdb year 2017). For context, the study as a whole: According to an earlier analysis of around 600 of the donors, about 190 million T cells yielded roughly 110 million unique TCR beta sequences and 276 Gb of sequence data. To study patterns of TCR occurrence, a later analysis re-analyzed previously published TCR beta repertoires from several hundred donors and added high-resolution HLA genotyping. Genome-wide SNP genotypes for about 55% of the roughly 670 donors were used in a later genetic analysis, which treated that subset as a discovery cohort. Class I and class II HLA loci were covered by the typing at four-digit resolution. In an earlier analysis of about 590 of the donors, high-throughput TCR beta sequencing was used to judge whether each TCR beta V gene segment behaved as functional or pseudogenic. Among over 350 genotyped donors of the cohort, an average of about 240,000 unique TCR beta nucleotide sequences were sequenced per donor, about a sixth of them non-productive. An early release covering 550 to 650 HLA-typed donors comprised roughly 300 gigabases of sequencing data and tens of millions of unique TCR sequences. The study used immunosequencing to profile the T cell repertoires of approximately 640 subjects and linked those repertoires to cytomegalovirus serostatus. Donor age, sex, ethnicity and CMV serostatus were collected together with the repertoire data. Along with the roughly 710-subject first cohort, a separate validation cohort of over a hundred different subjects was used. Every discovery cohort repertoire had been produced on one sequencing platform. To predict cytomegalovirus infection status, the study combined high-throughput TCR immunosequencing, statistical association of individual TCRs with disease status, and machine learning. Rather than drawing on any new phenotypic data, the later analysis identified candidate immune exposures from TCR beta sequences and the way those sequences occurred across donors. The study aimed to test whether signatures of past pathogen exposure could be identified by cataloging public T cell receptors. Because of strong linkage in the cohort, four or five DR-DQ haplotypes were treated as single units for association and clustering. The genetic ancestry cluster associated with self-reported Caucasian donors included 65% to 90% of the approximately 430 genotyped donors. The number of typed donors differed by locus: about 620-640 for A, B, C, DRB1 and DQB1; 500 to 550 for DQA1; around 580 for DPA1; and some 430 for DPB1.

V is pared back by 3 bases and J by 4 bases, with 10 bases lying between the germline termini. CDR1 and CDR2 (MDHEN, SYDVKM) derive from the germline V gene. Measured from the cysteine to the phenylalanine, the CDR3 is 14 residues long. The read is trimmed to its CDR3 DNA, 42 bases read in frame from base 1. Study-wide conclusions, independent of this receptor: Most CMV-associated TCR beta chains appeared to be HLA-restricted in a later analysis, and the HLA associations seemed to be driven largely by CMV exposure. Specific HLA alleles were associated with around 18,000 TCR beta sequences at a false discovery rate of 0.05 in a later analysis. In the study, 150 to 200 TCR beta chains were listed as associated with cytomegalovirus. Several of the top co-occurrence clusters appeared to be linked to parvovirus B19, influenza, CMV and Epstein-Barr virus, according to a later analysis. In an earlier analysis of roughly 560 of the donors, most TCR beta V segments were observed in productive rearrangements about 87% or about 30% of the time, broadly matching IMGT annotations. It was suggested by the authors that the approach could potentially be generalized to other disease states and immunological phenotypes. While some public TCRs were present in many individuals, most TCR sequences turned up only very rarely across donors. Because HLA typing was missing for some donors at each locus, association tests included only the typed subset. A later genetic analysis associated a missense DCLRE1C variant with V-gene and J-gene trimming of TCR beta chains, and an independent cohort replicated the association. Fewer than 20 rarely observed V segments, including chromosome 9 orphons, were excluded from the earlier analysis of approximately 500 of the donors because counts were too low. In a later analysis, TCR association rates were found to vary across HLA loci, with the most associated TCRs seen for DRB1 alleles and the fewest for HLA-C alleles. A further reported finding was that TCR beta sequences accurately predicted the HLA-A and HLA-B alleles for most subjects in the first cohort. The presence/absence analyses assumed that sequencing depth was roughly uniform across donors, and that assumption may not be true. A later genetic analysis reported fewer N-insertions in productive TCRs among donors in an Asian-associated ancestry cluster than the roughly 620-donor mean. A cluster of highly shared sequence variants was judged likely to represent a technical artifact of the sequencing pipeline. The 87-base-pair reads could not distinguish some IMGT-functional V segments, including TRBV6-2 and TRBV6-3, so those segments were excluded. In a later analysis, HLA-associated TCR beta chains showed more clonal expansion and lower generation probabilities than non-associated chains that were equally common. When HLA alleles, especially DR and DQ, strongly co-occurred, TCR associations were difficult to assign to individual alleles. The cohort was sequenced for TCR beta chains only, and without alpha or paired-chain data the features that could be detected were limited. The classifier was reported to diagnose cytomegalovirus status with high specificity and sensitivity in both the original and validation cohorts. The only immune exposure information available for the cohort was CMV serostatus. In vitro tests confirmed that a few of the cytomegalovirus-associated TCR beta chains recognize cytomegalovirus antigens. Linkage disequilibrium might explain the correlated functional status among segregating V segments, but an unknown experimental factor could not be excluded.

The cohort consisted of 650 to 700 healthy bone marrow donors. Cohort members were all nominally healthy when sampled, although unrecorded immune exposures were likely present. Of the approximately 610 cohort members, roughly 300 had positive CMV serostatus and just over 350 had negative CMV serostatus, and CMV serostatus was not recorded for the donor. Each donor provided a peripheral blood sample, and peripheral blood mononuclear cells were used for TCR beta sequencing. Genomic DNA extraction from the blood cell samples was performed with the Qiagen DNeasy Blood Extraction Kit. On this clone itself: Which antigen it targets is not known. Base-call qualities are not available, and no considerably larger clone is one nucleotide away.

Libraries were built with the immunoSEQ multiplex PCR assay. The multiplex PCR relied on a mix of 60 forward primers for TCR Vbeta segments and 13 reverse primers for TCR Jbeta segments. The CDR3 region of rearranged TCR beta genes was amplified from genomic DNA with a multiplex PCR assay. The Illumina HiSeq System was used to sequence the amplified TCR beta libraries as 87-base-pair reads. In the authors' own workflow: A later analysis tallied 75 million to 95 million unique TCR beta chains across the 550 to 850 repertoires, and some 10 million of those chains were shared by two or more donors. To remove PCR and sequencing errors, raw reads were error-corrected and collapsed into unique sequences using a nearest-neighbor algorithm that merged closely related sequences. To assign V, D and J gene segments, CDR3 sequences were aligned to IMGT reference sequences. For a sequence to be retained, at least a six-nucleotide match to both a V gene segment and a J gene segment was required. A rearrangement counted as productive if the CDR3 had no stop codons and remained in frame with V and J, and every other rearrangement counted as non-productive. Following IMGT convention, CDR3 was defined as the stretch from the second conserved V-encoded cysteine up to the conserved J-encoded phenylalanine. The earlier analysis of 500 to 750 of the donors excluded any sequence lacking an unambiguous match to a single V gene segment. In an earlier analysis of 500 to 750 of the donors, V segments were called functional above 56.7% productive rearrangements and were called segregating when the between-donor standard deviation exceeded 5%. To diagnose cytomegalovirus status from the catalog of TCR beta chain sequences, a statistical classification framework was built. V and J gene assignment, in a later analysis, came from comparing TCR nucleotide sequences with IMGT/GENE-DB human TR gene sequences. A later analysis assigned CDR3 sequences and most-parsimonious VDJ recombination scenarios with the TCRdist pipeline. In a later analysis, each TCR beta chain was defined by its CDR3 amino acid sequence together with its V-gene family, and reads lacking a unique V-gene family were excluded. As a way to deal with suspected cross-contamination and a sequencing artifact, a later analysis dropped approximately 590 nucleotide sequences that were highly shared and had low generation probability. In a later analysis, a clonal expansion index for each public chain was calculated from normalized within-repertoire ranks of inferred template counts. A later analysis computed generation probabilities with a VDJ recombination model fitted to out-of-frame rearrangements, and checked the results against IGoR. In a later analysis, TCR-TCR, TCR-HLA and TCR-CMV co-occurrence was scored with hypergeometric tests, and a repertoire-size bias correction was applied to TCR pairs. In a later analysis, false discovery rates were estimated by permuting HLA or CMV assignments 20 times. In a later analysis, co-occurring TCRs were grouped using DBSCAN, with TCRdist sequence similarity added in when clustering inside HLA-allele-positive subsets. For co-occurrence clustering, repertoires with fewer than 30,000 or more than 120,000 public chains were excluded, along with five or six repertoires with anomalous nucleotide sharing. Imported from immuneACCESS, the table was reduced by TCRdb to in-frame sequences with V and J called. These copies leave out some clones; in studies compared against another copy, an unresolved V gene accounts for under half, and the cause of the remainder is not known. The V and J calls and clone size are taken from that table; D and trimming were inferred from the DNA. Across this sample there are about 120,000 clones, with over 60% seen only once. 0.95% to 1.1% of the sample rests with the top ten.

Here the chain combines TRBV28 and TRBJ2-1; the best D guess is TRBD1, with 6 bases matching. This sequence originates from a human donor in good health. Sequencing was done on a sample of PBMCs. The DNA sequence is given as TGTGCCAGCAGTTTCCGGGACACTTACAATGAGCAGTTCTTC. Its protein reads: CASSFRDTYNEQFF.